One and the same sample provided the 25 T cell receptor beta chains below, sequenced in a study of CD8+ T cells in alopecia areata. Extraction of RNA preceded its reverse transcription into cDNA, which served as the sequencing template. The repertoire was sequenced with immunoSEQ multiplex PCR; TCRdb's copy has only in-frame clones and lacks some. The data hold over 150,000 clones, with roughly three fifths observed a single time. The material sequenced was CD8+ T cells sorted from blood. The receptor set was obtained from a human donor in good health.

The rearrangement uses TRBV9 and TRBJ2-7; TRBD1 or TRBD2 may be the D gene (6 bases each). There are 14 residues in the CDR3. V was pared by 1 base and J by 4 bases, with 12 bases between. Germline lookup yields CDR1 SGDLS and CDR2 YYNGEE. CDR3 sequence reads: CASSVYGGGYEQYF. The CDR3 region has the DNA TGTGCCAGCAGCGTATACGGGGGCGGGTACGAGCAGTACTTC.

The chain is built from TRBV13 and TRBJ1-1; D call uncertain. The V gene lost 3 bases and the J gene lost 1 base, with 9 bases spanning the gap. The CDR3 has 14 residues. CDR1 is PRHDT and CDR2 is FYEKMQ in the germline V gene (reference sequence). CDR3 in DNA: TGTGCCAGCAGCTTCGTACTCTCGAACACTGAAGCTTTCTTT. Amino acid sequence: CASSFVLSNTEAFF.

V gene TRBV5-6 combines with J gene TRBJ1-2; 8 nucleotides line up with TRBD1. The CDR3 has 16 residues. Per germline, CDR1 SGHDT and CDR2 YYEEEE. With V trimmed by 4 bases and J by 4 bases, 12 bases remained unmatched. The chain's CDR3 is CASSGARGQVGYGYTF. DNA of the CDR3: TGTGCCAGCAGCGGTGCCAGGGGGCAGGTCGGCTATGGCTACACCTTC.

This clone was seen a handful of times. The rearrangement links TRBV19 to TRBJ2-6; D ambiguous. The ends were cut back, 1 base at V and 0 bases at J, with 7 bases in the middle. Germline values: CDR1 LNHDA, CDR2 SQIVND (reference sequence). The CDR3 covers 16 residues. The CDR3 bases are TGTGCCAGTAGTATAGGGCTCATCTCTGGGGCCAACGTCCTGACTTTC. It is translated as CASSIGLISGANVLTF. Full variable domain (rest looked up from reference TRBV19 and TRBJ2-6): DGGITQSPKYLFRKEGQNVTLSCEQNLNHDAMYWYRQDPGQGLRLIYYSQIVNDFQKGDIAEGYSVSREKKESFPLTVTSAQKNPTAFYLCASSIGLISGANVLTFGAGSRLTVL.

The chain has TRBV2 and TRBJ1-1; TRBD1 is a possible D gene (6 bases). Germline V gives CDR1 SNHLY, CDR2 FYNNEI. Deletions cut 2 bases from V and 13 bases from J, with 14 bases between. CDR3 length equals 12 residues. The CDR3 loop reads CASSESPGEDFF. The CDR3 region has the DNA TGTGCCAGCAGTGAAAGTCCAGGGGAGGATTTCTTT. Full variable domain (missing parts from reference TRBV2 and TRBJ1-1): EPEVTQTPSHQVTQMGQEVILRCVPISNHLYFYWYRQILGQKVEFLVSFYNNEISEKSEIFDDQFSVERPDGSNFTLKIRSTKLEDSAMYFCASSESPGEDFFGQGTRLTVV.

The chain combines TRBV4-1 with TRBJ1-5; the D is unclear. Trimming took 4 bases from V and 2 from J, leaving 6 bases between them. The V gene's germline CDR1 is MGHRA and CDR2 YSYEKL. The CDR3 is 13 amino acids. CDR3 sequence (DNA): TGCGCCAGCAGCCTCACAGGCAATCAGCCCCAGCATTTT. It specifies CASSLTGNQPQHF.

The chain is built from TRBV6-5 and TRBJ2-1; 13 positions match TRBD2. V shed 4 bases and J 9 bases; nucleotides not matched to a gene: 3. CDR1 and CDR2 from the germline V gene are MNHEY and SVGAGI. The CDR3 has 14 residues. The CDR3 spells CASSLGLAGLEQFF. In DNA, the CDR3 is TGTGCCAGCAGTTTGGGACTAGCGGGACTTGAGCAGTTCTTC.

The genes are TRBV9 and TRBJ2-1; D is possibly TRBD2 (6 bases). CDR1 SGDLS and CDR2 YYNGEE come from the germline V gene. This CDR3 has 13 amino acids. Trimming stripped 4 bases from V and 4 bases from J, with 9 bases between. CDR3 sequence: CASSLGLYNEQFF. CDR3 DNA: TGTGCCAGCAGCCTGGGACTTTACAATGAGCAGTTCTTC.

About this clone itself: Other nucleotide sequences from this sample produce the same CDR3. J is TRBJ2-1 and V is TRBV29-1; no firm D call. V lost 3 bases to trimming and J lost 7 bases, with 7 bases between them. The CDR3 totals 11 residues. In germline, CDR1 is SQVTM, CDR2 ANQGSEA. The DNA for the CDR3 is TGCAGCGTTGATGGTGGTAATGAGCAGTTCTTC. This sequence encodes CSVDGGNEQFF.

This clone was detected a few times. J is TRBJ2-7 and V is TRBV7-9; 8 bases match TRBD2. With V trimmed by 6 bases and J by 2 bases, 6 bases remained unmatched. The CDR3 has 14 amino acids. Germline-derived CDR1 and CDR2 are SEHNR and FQNEAQ (reference sequence). DNA of the CDR3: TGTGCCAGCAGGCTACTAGCGGACACCTACGAGCAGTACTTC. Amino acids: CASRLLADTYEQYF. The whole variable domain, remainder taken from reference TRBV7-9 and TRBJ2-7, is DTGVSQNPRHKITKRGQNVTFRCDPISEHNRLYWYRQTLGQGPEFLTYFQNEAQLEKSRLLSDRFSAERPKGSFSTLEIQRTEQGDSAMYLCASRLLADTYEQYFGPGTRLTVT.

The chain links TRBV27 to TRBJ1-5; D gene unclear. The CDR3 spans 13 residues. Deletions cut 2 bases from V and 1 base from J, with 3 bases between. Germline assignment: CDR1 MNHEY and CDR2 SMNVEV (reference sequence). The CDR3 DNA sequence: TGTGCCAGCAGTTTAACGAGCAATCAGCCCCAGCATTTT. Translating gives CASSLTSNQPQHF.

This chain connects TRBV29-1 to TRBJ1-1, with D uncertain. Germline loops: CDR1 SQVTM, CDR2 ANQGSEA. CDR3 size: 12 residues. Deletions cut 6 bases from V and 4 bases from J, with 12 bases between. The CDR3 coding sequence is TGCAGCGTGTTCTTTATGGGCACTGAAGCTTTCTTT. As protein: CSVFFMGTEAFF.

The CDR3 spells CASSPHRGNEQFF. Here the CDR3 DNA reads TGCGCCAGCAGCCCTCACAGGGGAAATGAGCAGTTCTTC. This sequence joins TRBV4-1 and TRBJ2-1; TRBD1 matches 7 bases. The junction had 4 bases not matched to a gene; V was cut back by 4 bases and J by 7 bases. Germline lookup yields CDR1 MGHRA and CDR2 YSYEKL. CDR3 length: 13 residues.

The J gene is TRBJ1-4, the V gene TRBV2; 9 nucleotides line up with TRBD1. This CDR3 is built from 14 residues. CDR1 is SNHLY and CDR2 is FYNNEI in the germline V gene. V was clipped by 10 bases and J by 7 bases; unmatched bases: 10. The CDR3 nucleotides read TGTGCCACTACCCCCGCGACAGGGGGTGAAAAACTGTTTTTT. This codes for CATTPATGGEKLFF.

This chain uses TRBV29-1 with TRBJ1-1, with 9 positions matching TRBD1. V shed 3 bases and J 10 bases; nucleotides not matched to a gene: 6. CDR1 is SQVTM and CDR2 is ANQGSEA in the germline V gene. This CDR3 is built from 12 residues. In nucleotides, the CDR3 is TGCAGCGTTGACGTGGACAGGGGTAGAGCTTTCTTT. Translation gives CSVDVDRGRAFF.

J is TRBJ1-2 and V is TRBV29-1; a possible D gene is TRBD1 (6 bases). The CDR3 is made up of 13 amino acids. V was clipped by 1 base and J by 8 bases, with 14 bases between them. Per the germline V gene, CDR1 is SQVTM and CDR2 is ANQGSEA. Here the CDR3 DNA reads TGCAGCGTTGAAGGGGGGGCCTACTGGGGCTACACCTTC. This gives the protein CSVEGGAYWGYTF. Drawing the rest from reference TRBV29-1 and TRBJ1-2, the complete variable domain is SAVISQKPSRDICQRGTSLTIQCQVDSQVTMMFWYRQQPGQSLTLIATANQGSEATYESGFVIDKFPISRPNLTFSTLTVSNMSPEDSSIYLCSVEGGAYWGYTFGSGTRLTVV.

The chain recombines TRBV20-1 with TRBJ1-6; no clear D. Germline values: CDR1 DFQATT, CDR2 SNEGSKA (reference sequence). Trimming took off 1 base at V and 10 bases at J, with 5 bases between the two ends. The CDR3 covers 11 residues. The CDR3 region is CSARGGSPLHF. The CDR3 nucleotides read TGCAGTGCTAGAGGGGGATCACCCCTCCACTTT.

This rearrangement joins TRBV5-1 to TRBJ2-5, with a tentative D call TRBD2 (6 bases). Germline CDR1 reads SGHRS; CDR2 reads YFSETQ. CDR3 length equals 17 residues. With 0 bases removed from V and 7 bases from J, the gap between germline ends came to 22 bases. The CDR3 region is CASSLVVLARLIGTQYF. The CDR3 nucleotides read TGCGCCAGCAGCTTGGTGGTCCTAGCGCGGTTGATAGGGACCCAGTACTTC. Filled out from reference TRBV5-1 and TRBJ2-5, the complete variable domain reads KAGVTQTPRYLIKTRGQQVTLSCSPISGHRSVSWYQQTPGQGLQFLFEYFSETQRNKGNFPGRFSGRQFSNSRSEMNVSTLELGDSALYLCASSLVVLARLIGTQYFGPGTRLLVL.

The V call is TRBV7-2, the J call TRBJ2-7; D possibly matches TRBD1 or TRBD2 (5 bases each). Germline CDR1 and CDR2: SGHTA and FQGNSA. The CDR3 has 13 residues. The germline V and J ends were trimmed by 5 bases and 1 base, with 9 bases remaining between them. The CDR3: CASSPGASYEQYF. The CDR3 DNA reads as TGTGCCAGCAGCCCCGGGGCATCCTACGAGCAGTACTTC.

Here the CDR3 reads CASSMGQQETQYF. The CDR3 bases are TGTGCCAGCAGCATGGGACAGCAAGAGACCCAGTACTTC. V usage is TRBV7-9 and J usage is TRBJ2-5; 7 nucleotides line up with TRBD1. The CDR3 is made up of 13 amino acids. The germline V gene encodes CDR1 SEHNR and CDR2 FQNEAQ (reference sequence). The V segment lost 5 bases and the J segment 2 bases; nucleotides outside the gene matches: 2.

The V call is TRBV6-5, the J call TRBJ2-7, with D possibly being TRBD1 (5 bases). CDR1 is MNHEY, CDR2 SVGAGI, per germline. Trimming took 8 bases from V and 5 from J, leaving 13 bases between them. CDR3 length: 12 amino acids. CDR3 loop: CASFPIGDEQYF. The CDR3 coding sequence is TGTGCCAGCTTCCCAATAGGGGACGAGCAGTACTTC.

This chain joins TRBV6-1 and TRBJ1-2; D is uncertain. This CDR3 has 13 amino acids. The germline V and J ends were trimmed by 3 bases and 4 bases, with 9 bases remaining between them. Germline CDR1 reads MNHNS; CDR2 reads SASEGT. The CDR3 coding sequence is TGTGCCAGCAGTGATCTAGGACGCTATGGCTACACCTTC. Residues: CASSDLGRYGYTF.

This rearrangement joins TRBV4-1 to TRBJ1-1; D is unresolved. CDR1 MGHRA and CDR2 YSYEKL come from the germline V gene. V was clipped by 1 base and J by 1 base, with 10 bases between them. The CDR3 is 15 residues long. The CDR3 region has the DNA TGCGCCAGCAGCCAAGGGCGTGGAGGGAACACTGAAGCTTTCTTT. This sequence encodes CASSQGRGGNTEAFF.

The rearrangement joins TRBV6-5 to TRBJ2-7, with D possibly being TRBD1 (6 bases). Trimming left V 8 bases short and J 9 bases short, with 20 bases between. Germline CDR1 MNHEY, CDR2 SVGAGI. The CDR3 extends over 13 amino acids. CDR3 sequence (DNA): TGTGCCAGCGGGGTGCGGGTGGGACACCTGCAGTACTTC. Translated: CASGVRVGHLQYF.

The genes are TRBV11-2 and TRBJ2-1; TRBD2 aligns across 11 bases. J lost 5 bases, V lost 7 bases, and 7 bases had no gene match. The CDR3 has 15 residues. From germline, CDR1 is SGHAT and CDR2 FQNNGV. CDR3 bases: TGTGCCAGCACAGTAGCGGGGGGGCTGAACAATGAGCAGTTCTTC. The encoded protein is CASTVAGGLNNEQFF.